This entry features one TCR beta chain sequence. Its antigen is not known. The ends lost 2 bases at V and 9 bases at J; junction bases unmatched: 8. The CDR3 is 16 residues long. Germline V gene data show CDR1 as MNHEY and CDR2 as SVGAGI. Time point denoted: 5 to 6 months of natalizumab therapy. T1 marks 6 months and T2 marks 12 months of natalizumab therapy. The data belong to a study of multiple sclerosis patients with progressive multifocal leukoencephalopathy. Profiling relied on immunoSEQ multiplex PCR, and the TCRdb table lists in-frame clones only, not all of them. Here the sample spans 25,000 to 35,000 clones, around 92% being singletons. Findings of the study overall: Most PML patients had lower entropy, suggesting less diverse TRB repertoires. At PML onset, no shared TRBV or TRBJ gene usage was seen.

The starting material was PBMCs, obtained from a patient treated with natalizumab. This chain joins TRBV6-5 and TRBJ2-1, with 12 bases matching TRBD1. This clonotype was obtained from a human donor with multiple sclerosis. In DNA, the CDR3 is TGTGCCAGCAGTTACGGGGGACAGGGGGCGGGTAGTGAGCAGTTCTTC. Translated: CASSYGGQGAGSEQFF.